The entry below gives a single T cell receptor beta chain sequence along with its context. With random hexamers, 0.5 to 1 ug RNA was reverse transcribed. TCRdb analysed the immunoSEQ multiplex PCR reads with MiXCR anew, one entry per CDR3 protein. The sample has over 150,000 distinct CDR3 sequences, over 90% seen once. The sample is drawn from a study of CD8 T cells in Susac syndrome. The CDR3 loop spans 13 amino acids. Trimming cost V 4 bases and J 1 base, with 8 bases left between them. The V gene's germline CDR1 is LNHDA and CDR2 SQIVND (reference sequence). The sequenced material came from CD4+ T cells from PBMCs. The source of this sequence is a human donor with multiple sclerosis. The V and J genes are TRBV19 and TRBJ2-7; D gene uncertain. CDR3 protein: CASSTTPSYEQYF. In DNA, the CDR3 is TGTGCCAGTAGTACGACCCCTTCCTACGAGCAGTACTTC.